The T cell receptor beta chain described here comes from a study of T cell responses to AZD1222 COVID-19 vaccine. Study-wide points: Regions 160-218 and 743-854 held dominance among vaccine-associated CD4 TCRs, which spanned spike. It was only a handful of AZD1222 recipients who were seropositive at baseline. Receipt of two AZD1222 doses was followed by a rise in Spike-specific TCR breadth and depth.

This clone was recorded only once. Antigen specificity is unknown. Libraries were prepared by immunoSEQ multiplex PCR; TCRdb keeps only in-frame clonotypes and omits some of them. The profile shows some 130,000 clones, more than 90% of them singletons. The sequence derives from an adult in good health. Sample: peripheral blood, taken on day 0 of AZD1222 vaccination.

The CDR3, as DNA: TGTGCCAGCAGCCGTAGACAGGAAGGAAACACCATATATTTT. Its translation: CASSRRQEGNTIYF. The chain couples TRBV11-2 to TRBJ1-3, with D perhaps TRBD1 (6 bases). Germline assignment: CDR1 SGHAT and CDR2 FQNNGV. This CDR3 is 14 amino acids long. Trimming took 5 bases from V and 4 from J, leaving 12 bases between them.